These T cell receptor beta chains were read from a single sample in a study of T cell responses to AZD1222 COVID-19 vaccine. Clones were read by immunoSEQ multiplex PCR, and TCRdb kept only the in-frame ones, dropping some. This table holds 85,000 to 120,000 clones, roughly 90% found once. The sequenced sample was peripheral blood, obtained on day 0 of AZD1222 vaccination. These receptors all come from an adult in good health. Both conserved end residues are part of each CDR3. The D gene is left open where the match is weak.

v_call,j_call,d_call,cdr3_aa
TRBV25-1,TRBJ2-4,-,CASSEQGNLKNIQYF
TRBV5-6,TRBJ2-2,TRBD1,CASKTGGYTGELFF
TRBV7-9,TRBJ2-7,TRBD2,CASSPSGSDEQYF
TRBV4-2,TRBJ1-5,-,CASSQDPGGYSNQPQHF
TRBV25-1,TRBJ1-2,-,CASSERGRPRDYTF
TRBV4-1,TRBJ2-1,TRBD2,CASSQFQLAATVVGSEQFF
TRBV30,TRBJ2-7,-,CAWRPRGRGRYEQYF
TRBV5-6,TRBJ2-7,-,CASSLVGVYEQYF
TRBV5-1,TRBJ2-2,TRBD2,CASSLAGESSGELFF
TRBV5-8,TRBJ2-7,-,CASSLGWEGGEQYF
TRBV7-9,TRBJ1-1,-,CASSRVGDTEAFF
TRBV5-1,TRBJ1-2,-,CASSLVEGFGYTF
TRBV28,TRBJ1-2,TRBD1,CASTPGGAQLNGYTF
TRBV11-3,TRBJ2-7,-,CASSPGQGGNYEQYF
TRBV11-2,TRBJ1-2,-,CASSLDPLQPKGYTF
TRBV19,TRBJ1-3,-,CASVVGGATGNTIYF
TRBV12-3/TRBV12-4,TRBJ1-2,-,CASRFRGGYTF
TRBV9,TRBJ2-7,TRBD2,CASSRGLAGLGDEQYF
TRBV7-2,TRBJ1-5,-,CASSFGGREPQHF
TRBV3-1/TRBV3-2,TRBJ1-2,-,CASSRTTGGYTF
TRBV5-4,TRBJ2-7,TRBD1,CASSFRDRGQEQYF
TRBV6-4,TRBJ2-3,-,CASSVLARANTQYF
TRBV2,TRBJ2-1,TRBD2,CASSDRLGGRAAYNEQFF
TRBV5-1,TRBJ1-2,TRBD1,CASSLLGQGDYGYTF
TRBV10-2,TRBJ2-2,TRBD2,CARCGRGRAGWNTGELFF
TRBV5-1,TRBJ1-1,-,CASSAGHAGAEAFF
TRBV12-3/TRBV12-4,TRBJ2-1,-,CASSPGIRNEQFF
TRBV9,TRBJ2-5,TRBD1,CASSVGQGQETQYF
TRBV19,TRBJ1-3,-,CASSLTGISGNTIYF
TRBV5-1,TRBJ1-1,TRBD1,CASSWNRGLEDTEAFF
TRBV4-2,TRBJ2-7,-,CASSQVAVTYEQYF
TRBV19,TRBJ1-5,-,CASSTQSGPQHF
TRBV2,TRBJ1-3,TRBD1,CASSVQGASGNTIYF
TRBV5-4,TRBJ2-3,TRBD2,CASSLAGGRTDTQYF
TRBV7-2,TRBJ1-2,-,CASSLEGNILVGGYTF
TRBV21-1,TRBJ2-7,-,CASSKGSGRSYEQYF
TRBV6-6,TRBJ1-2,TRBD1,CASSTGGADYGYTF
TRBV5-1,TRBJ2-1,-,CASSPSGIGGNEQFF
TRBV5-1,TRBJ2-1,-,CASSLKGPNNEQFF
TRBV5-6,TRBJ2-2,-,CASSSDPPGANTGELFF
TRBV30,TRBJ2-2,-,CAWSVINTGELFF
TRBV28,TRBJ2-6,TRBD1,CASSSSTGGPGANVLTF